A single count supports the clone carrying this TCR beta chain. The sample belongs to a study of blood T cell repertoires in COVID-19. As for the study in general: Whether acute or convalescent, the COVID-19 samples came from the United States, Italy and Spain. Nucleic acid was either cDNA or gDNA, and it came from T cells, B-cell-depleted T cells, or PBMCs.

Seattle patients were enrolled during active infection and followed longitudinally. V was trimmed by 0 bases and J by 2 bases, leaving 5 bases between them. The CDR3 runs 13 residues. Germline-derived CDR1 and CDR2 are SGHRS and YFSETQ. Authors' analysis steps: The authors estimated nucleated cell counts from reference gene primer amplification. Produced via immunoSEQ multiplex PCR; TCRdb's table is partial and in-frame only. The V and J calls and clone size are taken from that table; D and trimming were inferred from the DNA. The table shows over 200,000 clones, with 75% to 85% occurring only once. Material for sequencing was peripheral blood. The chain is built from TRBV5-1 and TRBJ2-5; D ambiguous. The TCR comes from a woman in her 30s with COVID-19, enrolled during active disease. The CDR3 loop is CASSLGLQETQYF. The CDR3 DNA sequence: TGCGCCAGCAGCTTGGGACTGCAAGAGACCCAGTACTTC.